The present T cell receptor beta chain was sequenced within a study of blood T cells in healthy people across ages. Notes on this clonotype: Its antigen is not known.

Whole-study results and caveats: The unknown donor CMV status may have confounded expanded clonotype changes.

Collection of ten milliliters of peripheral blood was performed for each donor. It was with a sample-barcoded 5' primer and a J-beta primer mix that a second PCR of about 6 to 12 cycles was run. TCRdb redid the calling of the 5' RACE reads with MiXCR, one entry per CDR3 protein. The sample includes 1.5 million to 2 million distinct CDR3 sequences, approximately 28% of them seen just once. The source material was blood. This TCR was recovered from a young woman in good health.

The CDR3 DNA sequence: TGTGCCACCGCTGGGACTAGCGGGAATTATGAGCAGTTCTTC. The encoded protein is CATAGTSGNYEQFF. The genes are TRBV24-1 and TRBJ2-1, with TRBD2 matching over 13 bases. CDR1 is KGHDR, CDR2 SFDVKD, per germline. Unmatched junction bases numbered 6, after V lost 9 bases and J lost 8 bases. This CDR3 has 14 amino acids.